The 5 T cell receptor beta chains below come from one sample, sequenced in a study of CD8 T cells in ankylosing spondylitis (TCRdb year 2017). To prepare the library, 5' RACE was applied. The run used an Illumina HiSeq 2500. TCRdb's own reprocessing of the public reads used fastp at Q25 and MiXCR and kept productive beta chains. Each CDR3 protein appears once, grouped with its most common genes and DNA. This sample comprises 150,000 to 200,000 distinct CDR3 sequences, about 20% of them detected only once. 4.3% of the sample comes from the top ten. Sequencing was done on a sample of blood, either unsorted or a sorted T cell fraction (not recorded which). These receptors were collected from a male donor under 30 with ankylosing spondylitis or in good health (not recorded which). Donor details come from another sample of the same person, matched by shared clones.

This clonotype was detected ten times or more. This chain connects TRBV10-3 to TRBJ2-5; TRBD2 matches 14 bases. V lost 5 bases, J lost 5 bases, and 7 bases stayed unmatched. Germline V lookup: CDR1 ENHRY, CDR2 SYGVKD. CDR3 length equals 16 residues. CDR3 sequence reads: CAISSGTSGSWETQYF. The CDR3 region has the DNA TGTGCCATCAGTTCCGGGACTAGCGGGAGTTGGGAGACCCAGTACTTC.

This clonotype was observed many times. The rearrangement uses TRBV3-1 and TRBJ2-6, with D uncertain. The CDR3 loop spans 18 amino acids. The V gene's germline CDR1 is LGHDT and CDR2 YNNKEL (reference sequence). V lost 11 bases and J lost 0, with 23 bases in between. The CDR3 spells CALDRRAPHYSGANVLTF. As DNA, the CDR3 is TGTGCCCTCGACCGCCGGGCTCCACACTACTCTGGGGCCAACGTCCTGACTTTC.

This clonotype was seen many times. The rearrangement joins TRBV5-8 to TRBJ2-1; a possible D gene is TRBD1 (6 bases). Germline V gives CDR1 SGHTS, CDR2 YDEGEE. The length of the CDR3 is 16 residues. Trimming stripped 4 bases from V and 2 bases from J, with 16 bases between. CDR3 in DNA: TGTGCCAGCAGCACTTACAGGGAGAGGGCCTACAATGAGCAGTTCTTC. Its translation is CASSTYRERAYNEQFF.

With respect to this clonotype: A much larger clone sits a single nucleotide away, making a read error possible. J is TRBJ2-7 and V is TRBV12-3 or TRBV12-4; TRBD1 aligns across 9 bases. V lost 8 bases, J lost 5 bases, and 10 bases stayed unmatched. The CDR3 covers 14 residues. CDR3 protein: CASRGQGQRDEQYF. CDR3 nucleotide sequence: TGTGCCAGCCGAGGACAGGGGCAAAGGGACGAGCAGTACTTC.

This clonotype has ten or more counts. The V and J genes are TRBV5-5 and TRBJ2-2; 8 bases map to TRBD2. Losses at the gene ends were 4 bases for V and 0 bases for J; bases not matched to a gene: 2. The CDR3 length is 15 residues. Germline V gene data show CDR1 as SGHKS and CDR2 as YYEKEE (reference sequence). CDR3 nucleotides: TGTGCCAGCAGCCCGGGGGGGACGAACACCGGGGAGCTGTTTTTT. Protein: CASSPGGTNTGELFF.